The 23 T cell receptor beta chains listed next were all sequenced from one sample in a study of early T cells in non-severe SARS-CoV-2 infection. TCRdb reprocessed the 5' RACE reads with MiXCR, giving one entry per CDR3 protein. The repertoire holds around 57,000 distinct CDR3 sequences, with about 12% as singletons. Sequencing was done on a sample of whole blood. All receptors derive from an adult who was a healthcare worker with PCR-confirmed SARS-CoV-2 infection or an uninfected control (not recorded which).

This clonotype was counted between two and nine times. This chain connects TRBV6-2 or TRBV6-3 to TRBJ2-1, with D hard to call. Between the trimmed V and J ends, which lost 8 bases and 10 bases, there was a span of 15 bases. The germline V gene has CDR1 MNHEY and CDR2 SVGEGT. This CDR3 has 12 residues. The CDR3 loop reads CASLNPLGEQFF. The CDR3 bases are TGTGCCAGCTTAAACCCGTTGGGCGAGCAGTTCTTC.

This chain links TRBV5-1 with TRBJ2-5; D ambiguous. V lost 2 bases, J lost 2 bases, and 7 bases lay in between. Germline V gives CDR1 SGHRS, CDR2 YFSETQ. The CDR3 is made up of 13 amino acids. In nucleotides, the CDR3 is TGCGCCAGCAGCTTCGTACAGCAAGAGACCCAGTACTTC. Residues: CASSFVQQETQYF.

There are many counts of this clonotype. This chain uses TRBV29-1 with TRBJ2-1; TRBD2 matches at 10 bases. Losses at the gene ends were 3 bases for V and 5 bases for J; bases not matched to a gene: 22. This CDR3 has 20 residues. From germline, CDR1 is SQVTM and CDR2 ANQGSEA. This CDR3 reads CSVEGFWTSGPRTGHNEQFF. The CDR3 DNA is TGCAGCGTTGAGGGTTTTTGGACTAGCGGCCCTCGAACGGGGCACAATGAGCAGTTCTTC.

This clonotype has only a few counts. The rearrangement links TRBV6-5 to TRBJ1-1; tentative D call: TRBD1 (5 bases). Trimming stripped 6 bases from V and 6 bases from J, with 20 bases between. The CDR3 runs to 15 residues. In germline, CDR1 is MNHEY, CDR2 SVGAGI. CDR3 DNA sequence: TGTGCCAGCAGCCCCCCCCGGACACAAGTCGCTGAAGCTTTCTTT. Protein product: CASSPPRTQVAEAFF.

This clonotype was counted at least ten times. The J gene is TRBJ1-3, the V gene TRBV29-1, with D possibly being TRBD1 (5 bases). The germline CDR1 and CDR2 sequences are SQVTM and ANQGSEA. The CDR3 runs 14 residues. The ends were cut back, 2 bases at V and 0 bases at J, with 8 bases in the middle. The CDR3 spells CSVEIGDSGNTIYF. DNA of the CDR3: TGCAGCGTTGAAATAGGGGACTCTGGAAACACCATATATTTT.

Many counts were recorded for this clonotype. The rearrangement joins TRBV27 to TRBJ2-1; 12 nucleotides agree with TRBD2. J gave up 9 bases and V 0 bases, and 3 bases lay outside the gene matches. From germline, CDR1 is MNHEY and CDR2 SMNVEV (reference sequence). CDR3 size: 15 residues. Here the CDR3 DNA reads TGTGCCAGCAGTTTATCGACTAGCGGGAGTATTGAGCAGTTCTTC. Amino acid sequence: CASSLSTSGSIEQFF.

This clonotype has more than one count but fewer than ten. The genes are TRBV7-2 and TRBJ2-1; D is perhaps TRBD2 (5 bases). V lost 1 base, J lost 2 bases, and 12 bases lay in between. CDR1 SGHTA and CDR2 FQGNSA come from the germline V gene. The CDR3 spans 16 residues. CDR3 region: CASSLGGPRAYNEQFF. The CDR3 DNA sequence: TGTGCCAGCAGCTTAGGCGGGCCAAGAGCCTACAATGAGCAGTTCTTC.

This clonotype has at least ten counts. CDR3 nucleotides: TGTGCCAGCAGCTCCTCAGGGGCGCAACCCTACGAGCAGTACTTC. Protein product: CASSSSGAQPYEQYF. J is TRBJ2-7 and V is TRBV7-9, with a possible D match to TRBD1 (6 bases). CDR3 length: 15 amino acids. Germline CDR1 SEHNR, CDR2 FQNEAQ (reference sequence). V was pared by 4 bases and J by 2 bases, with 15 bases between.

This rearrangement joins TRBV27 to TRBJ1-2; 7 bases fit TRBD1. Germline V lookup: CDR1 MNHEY, CDR2 SMNVEV (reference sequence). This CDR3 comprises 13 residues. J was trimmed by 7 bases and V by 7 bases; bases with no gene match: 9. The CDR3 loop is CASTDWTGFGYTF. The CDR3 DNA is TGTGCCAGCACCGATTGGACAGGTTTTGGCTACACCTTC.

V is TRBV18 and J is TRBJ1-1; unclear D gene. This CDR3 has 13 amino acids. The V end was cut by 2 bases, the J end by 0 bases, with 4 bases between. Germline lookup yields CDR1 KGHSH and CDR2 LQKENI. CDR3 sequence (DNA): TGTGCCAGCTCACCAGAGCTGAACACTGAAGCTTTCTTT. Protein: CASSPELNTEAFF.

This clonotype was counted between two and nine times. The chain joins TRBV7-9 to TRBJ2-7, with D unresolved. Germline lookup yields CDR1 SEHNR and CDR2 FQNEAQ (reference sequence). V was pared by 4 bases and J by 3 bases, with 7 bases between. This CDR3 is 12 amino acids long. CDR3 protein: CASSSQNYEQYF. The DNA of the CDR3 is TGTGCCAGCAGCTCCCAAAACTACGAGCAGTACTTC. Full variable domain (remainder filled in from reference TRBV7-9 and TRBJ2-7): DTGVSQNPRHKITKRGQNVTFRCDPISEHNRLYWYRQTLGQGPEFLTYFQNEAQLEKSRLLSDRFSAERPKGSFSTLEIQRTEQGDSAMYLCASSSQNYEQYFGPGTRLTVT.

This clonotype has only a few counts. The junction differs from germline at one of its ends, possibly a read error. V gene TRBV7-9 combines with J gene TRBJ1-3; TRBD1 might be the D (6 bases). In germline, CDR1 is SEHNR, CDR2 FQNEAQ (reference sequence). This CDR3 has 11 amino acids. The CDR3 bases are TGTGCCAGCAGCGAGGGGGACGGAGGTAATTTT. It yields the protein CASSEGDGGNF. Full variable domain (missing parts from reference TRBV7-9 and TRBJ1-3): DTGVSQNPRHKITKRGQNVTFRCDPISEHNRLYWYRQTLGQGPEFLTYFQNEAQLEKSRLLSDRFSAERPKGSFSTLEIQRTEQGDSAMYLCASSEGDGGNFGEGSWLTVV.

The chain combines TRBV29-1 with TRBJ2-3; D is unclear. CDR1 SQVTM and CDR2 ANQGSEA come from the germline V gene. V shed 4 bases and J shed 0 bases, with 14 bases lying between them. The CDR3 totals 15 residues. This CDR3 is CSVGGFGASTDTQYF. The CDR3 nucleotides are TGCAGCGTTGGAGGATTCGGAGCTAGCACAGATACGCAGTATTTT.

The rearrangement joins TRBV6-5 to TRBJ1-4; the D is unclear. Trimming stripped 2 bases from V and 0 bases from J, with 4 bases between. The CDR3 length is 14 residues. Germline-derived CDR1 and CDR2 are MNHEY and SVGAGI. The CDR3 DNA reads as TGTGCCAGCAGTTACAGTGCAACTAATGAAAAACTGTTTTTT. Translation gives CASSYSATNEKLFF.

The chain joins TRBV29-1 to TRBJ1-2, with D tentatively TRBD1 (5 bases). This CDR3 has 11 residues. Trimming removed 5 bases at V and 5 bases at J, with 9 bases between. Per germline, CDR1 SQVTM and CDR2 ANQGSEA. DNA of the CDR3: TGCAGCGTTCCCGGGGGTTATGGCTACACCTTC. This sequence encodes CSVPGGYGYTF.

This clonotype occurred many times. V is TRBV28 and J is TRBJ1-2; the D is unclear. This CDR3 is built from 12 residues. Trimming shortened V by 6 bases and J by 4 bases, and 9 bases separated the two germline ends. Germline CDR1 MDHEN, CDR2 SYDVKM. Here the CDR3 reads CASSSAGYGYTF. The CDR3, as DNA: TGTGCCAGCAGCTCGGCGGGCTATGGCTACACCTTC.

This clonotype was recorded at least ten times. The gene calls are TRBV11-2 and TRBJ2-4, with a weak D call TRBD2 (7 bases). This CDR3 region has 15 residues. The germline V gene has CDR1 SGHAT and CDR2 FQNNGV. The V end was cut by 4 bases, the J end by 6 bases, with 16 bases between. The CDR3 reads CASSSTRGGGNIQYF. The CDR3 bases are TGTGCCAGCAGCTCCACCAGGGGCGGGGGAAACATTCAGTACTTC.

The genes are TRBV7-8 and TRBJ2-2; 8 nucleotides agree with TRBD1. Trimming cost V 5 bases and J 2 bases; bases outside gene matches: 4. Germline values: CDR1 SGHVS, CDR2 FQNEAQ. The CDR3 sequence is 15 residues long. As DNA, the CDR3 is TGTGCCAGCAGCCGGACAGGGAAAAACACCGGGGAGCTGTTTTTT. This codes for CASSRTGKNTGELFF.

This clonotype was counted ten times or more. The chain combines TRBV20-1 with TRBJ2-1; D is uncertain. The CDR3 totals 10 residues. Germline lookup yields CDR1 DFQATT and CDR2 SNEGSKA (reference sequence). V lost 3 bases and J 10 bases, leaving 7 bases between the germline ends. In DNA form, the CDR3 reads TGCAGTGCTAGTGGAGAAGAGCAGTTCTTC. It yields the protein CSASGEEQFF.

The rearrangement links TRBV12-3 or TRBV12-4 to TRBJ1-1; a possible D gene is TRBD1 (6 bases). The CDR3 is made up of 14 amino acids. Trimming removed 5 bases from V and 6 bases from J, with 16 bases in between. CDR3 region: CASSVTGRTSEAFF. For the CDR3, the DNA is TGTGCCAGCAGTGTGACAGGAAGGACGTCTGAAGCTTTCTTT.

This clonotype was seen a handful of times. The chain uses TRBV6-6 and TRBJ2-2, with 10 bases identical to TRBD2. This CDR3 is built from 16 residues. With V trimmed by 2 bases and J by 5 bases, 5 bases remained unmatched. Germline CDR1 and CDR2: MNHNY and SVGAGI (reference sequence). CDR3 coding DNA: TGTGCCAGCAGTTACCCGGCTAGCGGGGGTACCGGGGAGCTGTTTTTT. This codes for CASSYPASGGTGELFF.

This clonotype occurred many times. The rearrangement uses TRBV29-1 and TRBJ2-7, with D perhaps TRBD1 or TRBD2 (5 bases each). The length of the CDR3 is 12 residues. The germline CDR1 and CDR2 sequences are SQVTM and ANQGSEA. With 5 bases removed from V and 6 bases from J, the gap between germline ends came to 14 bases. This chain's CDR3 is CSVQWGKTEQYF. The CDR3 DNA follows: TGCAGCGTTCAATGGGGGAAGACCGAGCAGTACTTC.

This clonotype was observed many times. V usage is TRBV2 and J usage is TRBJ1-4; D possibly corresponds to TRBD1 (5 bases). Germline V CDR1 and CDR2: SNHLY, FYNNEI. Trimming stripped 6 bases from V and 4 bases from J, with 9 bases between. This CDR3 region has 13 residues. CDR3 amino acids: CASSRGLNEKLFF. CDR3 coding DNA: TGTGCCAGCAGCCGGGGCCTTAATGAAAAACTGTTTTTT.